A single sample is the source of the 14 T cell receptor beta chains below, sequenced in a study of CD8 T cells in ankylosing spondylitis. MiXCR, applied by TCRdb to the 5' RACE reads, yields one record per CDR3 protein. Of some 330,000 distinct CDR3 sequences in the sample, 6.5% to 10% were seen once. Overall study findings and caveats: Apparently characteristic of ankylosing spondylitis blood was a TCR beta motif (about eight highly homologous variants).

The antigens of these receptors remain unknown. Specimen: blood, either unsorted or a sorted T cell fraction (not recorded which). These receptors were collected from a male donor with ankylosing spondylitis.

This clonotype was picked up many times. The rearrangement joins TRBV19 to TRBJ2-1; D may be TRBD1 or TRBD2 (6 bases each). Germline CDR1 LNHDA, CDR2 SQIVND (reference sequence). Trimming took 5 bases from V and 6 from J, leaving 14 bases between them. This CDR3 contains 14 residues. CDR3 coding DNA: TGTGCCAGTAGTCGGGGGCGAGAAAGCAATGAGCAGTTCTTC. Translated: CASSRGRESNEQFF.

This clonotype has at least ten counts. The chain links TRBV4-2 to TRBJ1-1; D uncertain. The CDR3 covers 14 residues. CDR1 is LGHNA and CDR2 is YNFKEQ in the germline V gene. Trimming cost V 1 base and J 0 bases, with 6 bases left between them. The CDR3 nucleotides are TGTGCCAGCAGCCAAGTCACTTTGAACACTGAAGCTTTCTTT. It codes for CASSQVTLNTEAFF.

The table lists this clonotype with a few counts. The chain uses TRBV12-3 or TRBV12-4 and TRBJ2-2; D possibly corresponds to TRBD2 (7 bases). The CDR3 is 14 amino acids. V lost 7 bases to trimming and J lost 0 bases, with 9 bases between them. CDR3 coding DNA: TGTGCCAGCACGGGGGGCCCGAACACCGGGGAGCTGTTTTTT. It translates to CASTGGPNTGELFF.

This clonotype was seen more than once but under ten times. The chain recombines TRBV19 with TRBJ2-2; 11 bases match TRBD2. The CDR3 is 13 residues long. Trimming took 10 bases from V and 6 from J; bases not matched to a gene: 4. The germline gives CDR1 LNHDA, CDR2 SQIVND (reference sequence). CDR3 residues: CAIPGLAAGELFF. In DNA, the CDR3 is TGTGCCATTCCGGGACTAGCGGCCGGGGAGCTGTTTTTT.

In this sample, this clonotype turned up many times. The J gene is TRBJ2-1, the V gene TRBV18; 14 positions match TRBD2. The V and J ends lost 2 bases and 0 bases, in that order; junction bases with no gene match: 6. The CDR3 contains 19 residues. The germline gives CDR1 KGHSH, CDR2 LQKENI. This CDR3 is CASSPAGLAGETSYNEQFF. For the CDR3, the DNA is TGTGCCAGCTCACCAGCGGGACTAGCGGGAGAGACCTCCTACAATGAGCAGTTCTTC.

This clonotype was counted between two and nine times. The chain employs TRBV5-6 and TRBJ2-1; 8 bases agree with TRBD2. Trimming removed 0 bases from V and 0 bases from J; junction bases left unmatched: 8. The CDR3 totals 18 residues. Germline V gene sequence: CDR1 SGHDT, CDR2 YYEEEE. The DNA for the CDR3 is TGTGCCAGCAGCTTGGTGGCGGGAGGACCGAGCTCCTACAATGAGCAGTTCTTC. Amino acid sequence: CASSLVAGGPSSYNEQFF.

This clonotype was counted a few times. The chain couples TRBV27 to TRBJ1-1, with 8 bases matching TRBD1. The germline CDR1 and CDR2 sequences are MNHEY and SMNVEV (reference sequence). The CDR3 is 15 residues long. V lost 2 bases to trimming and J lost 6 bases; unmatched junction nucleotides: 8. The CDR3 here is CASSLRGTGLAEAFF. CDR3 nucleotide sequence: TGTGCCAGCAGTTTACGTGGGACAGGTTTGGCTGAAGCTTTCTTT.

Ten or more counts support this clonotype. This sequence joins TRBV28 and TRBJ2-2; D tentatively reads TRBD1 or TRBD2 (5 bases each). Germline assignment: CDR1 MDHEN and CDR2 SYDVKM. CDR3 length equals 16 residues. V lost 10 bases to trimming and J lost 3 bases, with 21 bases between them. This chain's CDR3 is CATGAVGVSDTGELFF. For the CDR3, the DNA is TGTGCCACTGGGGCAGTCGGGGTCAGTGACACCGGGGAGCTGTTTTTT.

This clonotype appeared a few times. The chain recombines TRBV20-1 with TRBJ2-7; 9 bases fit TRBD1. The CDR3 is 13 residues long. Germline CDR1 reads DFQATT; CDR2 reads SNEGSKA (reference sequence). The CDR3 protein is CSILGGQGYEQYF. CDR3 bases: TGCAGCATACTCGGGGGACAGGGATACGAGCAGTACTTC.

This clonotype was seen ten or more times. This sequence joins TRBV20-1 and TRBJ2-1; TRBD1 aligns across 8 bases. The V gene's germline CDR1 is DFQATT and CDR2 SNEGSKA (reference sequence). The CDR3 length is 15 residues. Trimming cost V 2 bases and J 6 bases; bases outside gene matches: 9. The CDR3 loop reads CSARKYRGDFNEQFF. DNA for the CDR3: TGCAGTGCTAGAAAATACAGGGGGGATTTCAATGAGCAGTTCTTC.

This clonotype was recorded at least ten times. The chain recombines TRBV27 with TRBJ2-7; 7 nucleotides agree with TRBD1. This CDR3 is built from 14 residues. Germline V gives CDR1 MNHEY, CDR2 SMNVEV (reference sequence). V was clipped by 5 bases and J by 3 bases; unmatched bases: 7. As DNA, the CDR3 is TGTGCCAGCAGTACAAAAAGACAGGGCTACGAGCAGTACTTC. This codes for CASSTKRQGYEQYF.

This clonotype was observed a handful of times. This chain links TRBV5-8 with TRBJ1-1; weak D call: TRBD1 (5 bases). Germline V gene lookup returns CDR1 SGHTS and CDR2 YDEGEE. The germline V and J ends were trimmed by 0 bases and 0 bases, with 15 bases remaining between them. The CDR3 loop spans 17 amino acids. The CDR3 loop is CASSLGPGTGMNTEAFF. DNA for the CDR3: TGTGCCAGCAGCTTGGGCCCCGGGACCGGGATGAACACTGAAGCTTTCTTT.

The CDR3, as DNA: TGCGCCAGCAGCCTTGACGGCCGGACGACGAATGAGCAGTTCTTC. Residues: CASSLDGRTTNEQFF. The V and J genes are TRBV5-1 and TRBJ2-1; D remains ambiguous. CDR1 is SGHRS, CDR2 YFSETQ, per germline. This CDR3 region has 15 residues. V was clipped by 4 bases and J by 7 bases, with 18 bases between them.

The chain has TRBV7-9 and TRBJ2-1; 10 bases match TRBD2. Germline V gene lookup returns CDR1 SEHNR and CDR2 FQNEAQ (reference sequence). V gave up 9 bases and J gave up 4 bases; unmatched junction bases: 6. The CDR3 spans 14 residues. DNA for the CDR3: TGTGCCAGTCGTGGACTAGCGGAGTACAATGAGCAGTTCTTC. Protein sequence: CASRGLAEYNEQFF.